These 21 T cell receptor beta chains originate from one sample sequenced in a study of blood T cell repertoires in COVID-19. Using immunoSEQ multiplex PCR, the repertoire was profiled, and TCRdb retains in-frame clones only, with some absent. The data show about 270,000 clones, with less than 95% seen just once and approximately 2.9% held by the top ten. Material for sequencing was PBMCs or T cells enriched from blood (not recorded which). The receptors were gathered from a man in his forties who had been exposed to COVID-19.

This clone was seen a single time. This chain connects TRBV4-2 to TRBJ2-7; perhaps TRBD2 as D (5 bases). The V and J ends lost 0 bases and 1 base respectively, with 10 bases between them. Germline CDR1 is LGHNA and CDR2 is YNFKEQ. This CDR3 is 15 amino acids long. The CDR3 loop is CASSQDLQRSYEQYF. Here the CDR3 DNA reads TGTGCCAGCAGCCAAGATCTCCAGCGGTCCTACGAGCAGTACTTC.

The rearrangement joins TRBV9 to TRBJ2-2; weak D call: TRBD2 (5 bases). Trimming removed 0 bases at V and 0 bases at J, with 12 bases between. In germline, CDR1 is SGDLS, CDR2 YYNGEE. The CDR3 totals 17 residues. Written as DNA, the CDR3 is TGTGCCAGCAGCGTAGGCCGGATGCGGGCGAACACCGGGGAGCTGTTTTTT. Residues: CASSVGRMRANTGELFF.

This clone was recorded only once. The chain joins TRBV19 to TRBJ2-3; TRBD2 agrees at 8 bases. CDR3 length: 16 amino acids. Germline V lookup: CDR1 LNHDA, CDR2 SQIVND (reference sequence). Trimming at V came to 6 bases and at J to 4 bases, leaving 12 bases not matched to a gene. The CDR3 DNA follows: TGTGCCAGTAGCCGATTACGGACTAGCAGTGCAGATACGCAGTATTTT. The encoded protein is CASSRLRTSSADTQYF.

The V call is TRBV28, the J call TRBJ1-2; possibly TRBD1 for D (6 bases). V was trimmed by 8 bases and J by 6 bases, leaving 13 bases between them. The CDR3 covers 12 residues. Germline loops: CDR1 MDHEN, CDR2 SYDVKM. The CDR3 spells CASRTGSHGYTF. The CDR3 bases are TGTGCCAGCCGTACAGGGAGTCATGGCTACACCTTC.

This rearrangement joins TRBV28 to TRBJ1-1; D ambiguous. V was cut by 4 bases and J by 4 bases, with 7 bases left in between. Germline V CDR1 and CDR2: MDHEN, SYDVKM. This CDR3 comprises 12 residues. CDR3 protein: CASSYLVTEAFF. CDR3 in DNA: TGTGCCAGCAGTTACTTGGTCACTGAAGCTTTCTTT.

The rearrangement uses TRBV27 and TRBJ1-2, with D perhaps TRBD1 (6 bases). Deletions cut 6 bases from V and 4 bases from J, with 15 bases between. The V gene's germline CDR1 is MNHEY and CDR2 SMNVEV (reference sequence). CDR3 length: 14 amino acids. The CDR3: CASSPGTPIYGYTF. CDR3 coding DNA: TGTGCCAGCAGCCCGGGGACACCGATCTATGGCTACACCTTC.

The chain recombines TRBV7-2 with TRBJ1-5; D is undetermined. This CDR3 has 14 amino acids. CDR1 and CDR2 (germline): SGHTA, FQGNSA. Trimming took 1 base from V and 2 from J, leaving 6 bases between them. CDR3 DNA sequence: TGTGCCAGCAGCTTAGTTGAGGGCAATCAGCCCCAGCATTTT. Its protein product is CASSLVEGNQPQHF.

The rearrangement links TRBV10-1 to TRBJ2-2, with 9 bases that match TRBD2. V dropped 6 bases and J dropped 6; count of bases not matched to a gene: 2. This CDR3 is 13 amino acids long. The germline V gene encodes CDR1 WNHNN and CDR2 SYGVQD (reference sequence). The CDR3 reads CASSLAGAGELFF. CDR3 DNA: TGCGCCAGCAGCTTAGCGGGAGCCGGGGAGCTGTTTTTT.

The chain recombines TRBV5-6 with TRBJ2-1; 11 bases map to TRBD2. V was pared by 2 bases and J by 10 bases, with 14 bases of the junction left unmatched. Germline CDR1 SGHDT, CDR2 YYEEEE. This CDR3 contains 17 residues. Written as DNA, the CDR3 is TGTGCCAGCAGCTTACGGGGGGTCCTAGCGGGAGGCCCCGAGCAGTTCTTC. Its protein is CASSLRGVLAGGPEQFF.

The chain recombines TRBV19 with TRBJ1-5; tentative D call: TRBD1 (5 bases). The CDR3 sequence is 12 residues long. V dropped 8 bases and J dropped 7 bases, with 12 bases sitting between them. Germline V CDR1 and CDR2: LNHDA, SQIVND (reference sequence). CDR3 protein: CASDRSGQPQHF. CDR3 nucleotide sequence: TGTGCCAGTGACAGAAGTGGCCAGCCCCAGCATTTT.

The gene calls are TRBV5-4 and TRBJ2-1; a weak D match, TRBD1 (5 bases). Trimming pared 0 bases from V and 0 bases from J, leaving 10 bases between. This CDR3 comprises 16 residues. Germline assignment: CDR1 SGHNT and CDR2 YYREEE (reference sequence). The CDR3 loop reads CASSLARGTSYNEQFF. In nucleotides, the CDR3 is TGTGCCAGCAGCTTGGCAAGGGGAACCTCCTACAATGAGCAGTTCTTC.

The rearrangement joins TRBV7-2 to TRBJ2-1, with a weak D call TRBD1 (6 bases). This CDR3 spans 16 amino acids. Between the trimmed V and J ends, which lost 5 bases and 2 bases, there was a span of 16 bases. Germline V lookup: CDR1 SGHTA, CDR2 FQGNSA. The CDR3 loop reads CASSPSPRTAYNEQFF. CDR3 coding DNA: TGTGCCAGCAGCCCGAGCCCCCGGACAGCCTACAATGAGCAGTTCTTC.

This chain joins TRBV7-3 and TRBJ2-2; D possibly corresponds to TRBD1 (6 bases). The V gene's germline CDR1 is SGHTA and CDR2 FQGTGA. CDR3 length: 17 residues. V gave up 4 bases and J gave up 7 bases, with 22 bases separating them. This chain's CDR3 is CASSSPGGRGYGGELFF. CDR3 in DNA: TGTGCCAGCAGCTCCCCTGGAGGCAGGGGTTATGGCGGGGAGCTGTTTTTT.

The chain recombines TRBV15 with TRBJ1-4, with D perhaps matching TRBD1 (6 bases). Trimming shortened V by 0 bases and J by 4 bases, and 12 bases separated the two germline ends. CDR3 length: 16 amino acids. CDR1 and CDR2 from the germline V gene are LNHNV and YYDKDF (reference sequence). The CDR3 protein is CATSRDLGRGNEKLFF. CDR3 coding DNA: TGTGCCACCAGCAGAGATTTAGGCAGGGGTAATGAAAAACTGTTTTTT.

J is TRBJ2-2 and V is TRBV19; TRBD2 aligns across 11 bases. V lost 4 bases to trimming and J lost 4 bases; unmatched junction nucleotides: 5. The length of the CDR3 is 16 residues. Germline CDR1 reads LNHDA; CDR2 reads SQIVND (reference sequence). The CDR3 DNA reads TGTGCCAGTAGTACACTAGCGGGAGTCTCCACCGGGGAGCTGTTTTTT. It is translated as CASSTLAGVSTGELFF.

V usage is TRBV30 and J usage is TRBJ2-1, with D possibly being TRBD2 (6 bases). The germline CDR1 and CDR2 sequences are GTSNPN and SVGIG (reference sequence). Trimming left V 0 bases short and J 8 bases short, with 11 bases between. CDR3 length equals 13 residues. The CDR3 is CAWSVMGLDEQFF. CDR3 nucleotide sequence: TGTGCCTGGAGTGTAATGGGACTTGATGAGCAGTTCTTC. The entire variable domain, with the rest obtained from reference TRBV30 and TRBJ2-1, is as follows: SQTIHQWPATLVQPVGSPLSLECTVEGTSNPNLYWYRQAAGRGLQLLFYSVGIGQISSEVPQNLSASRPQDRQFILSSKKLLLSDSGFYLCAWSVMGLDEQFFGPGTRLTVL.

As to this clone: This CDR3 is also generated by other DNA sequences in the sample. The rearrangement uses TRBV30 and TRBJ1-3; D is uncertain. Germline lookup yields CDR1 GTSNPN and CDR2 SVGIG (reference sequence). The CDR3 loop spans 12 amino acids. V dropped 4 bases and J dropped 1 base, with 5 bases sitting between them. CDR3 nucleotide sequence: TGTGCCTGGACAGATTCTGGAAACACCATATATTTT. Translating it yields CAWTDSGNTIYF.

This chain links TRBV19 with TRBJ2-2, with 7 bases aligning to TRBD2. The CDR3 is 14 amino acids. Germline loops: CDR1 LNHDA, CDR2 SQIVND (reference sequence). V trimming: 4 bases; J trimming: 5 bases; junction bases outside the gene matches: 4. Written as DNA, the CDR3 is TGTGCCAGTAGTACGCTAGCGGAAACCGGGGAGCTGTTTTTT. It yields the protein CASSTLAETGELFF.

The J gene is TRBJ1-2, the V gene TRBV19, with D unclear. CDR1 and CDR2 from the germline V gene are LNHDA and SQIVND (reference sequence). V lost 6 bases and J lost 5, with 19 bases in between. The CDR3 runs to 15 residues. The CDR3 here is CASSLFTAITYGYTF. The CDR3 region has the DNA TGTGCCAGTAGCCTTTTTACAGCAATAACTTATGGCTACACCTTC.

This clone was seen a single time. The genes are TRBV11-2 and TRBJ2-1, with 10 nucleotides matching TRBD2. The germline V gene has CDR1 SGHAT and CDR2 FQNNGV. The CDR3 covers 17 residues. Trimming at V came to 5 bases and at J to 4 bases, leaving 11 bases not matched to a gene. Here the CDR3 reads CASSPKLAGPQYNEQFF. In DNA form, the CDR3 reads TGTGCCAGCAGCCCCAAACTAGCGGGGCCTCAGTACAATGAGCAGTTCTTC.

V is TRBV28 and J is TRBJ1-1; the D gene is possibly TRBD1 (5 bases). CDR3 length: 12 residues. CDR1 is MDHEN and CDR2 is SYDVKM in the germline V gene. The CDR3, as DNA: TGTCAAGCAGGGTGGAGGAACACTGAAGCTTTCTTT. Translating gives CQAGWRNTEAFF.